This T cell receptor (beta chain) was recovered during a study of technical replicates of blood from a few donors. This clone was counted once. The junction does not match germline at one end; this may be a read error. Only in-frame clones appear in the TCRdb table, and some are missing; sequencing was by immunoSEQ multiplex PCR. This table holds 45,000 to 50,000 clones, roughly 92% found once. The CDR3 is 12 amino acids. The germline gives CDR1 SNHLY, CDR2 FYNNEI. The chain recombines TRBV2 with TRBJ2-7; TRBD2 agrees at 7 bases. This clonotype was sampled from a human donor in good health. Some clones in this sample may be carry-over from other donors' samples. The sample was PBMCs. The CDR3 protein is CASSEARVGGVF. CDR3 nucleotide sequence: TGTGCCAGCAGTGAAGCAAGGGTGGGGGGGGTCTTC.